The 30 T cell receptor beta chains reported below all come from one sample, sequenced in a study of CD8+ T cells in alopecia areata. Treatment meaning: oral pan-JAK inhibitor, 5-10 mg twice daily. TCR sequencing used cDNA made by reverse transcription of extracted RNA. Only in-frame clones appear in the TCRdb table, and some are missing; sequencing was by immunoSEQ multiplex PCR. Here the sample spans more than 200,000 clones, roughly three fifths being singletons. The source was CD4+ T cells sorted from blood, collected between weeks 43 and 45, from a patient treated with tofacitinib. The receptors originated from a human donor with alopecia areata.

This chain connects TRBV29-1 to TRBJ1-5, with D hard to call. Trimming took off 4 bases at V and 2 bases at J, with 6 bases between the two ends. This CDR3 spans 12 amino acids. The germline V gene has CDR1 SQVTM and CDR2 ANQGSEA. The CDR3 region is CSVVAGNQPQHF. The DNA for the CDR3 is TGCAGCGTTGTGGCAGGCAATCAGCCCCAGCATTTT.

The CDR3, as DNA: TGTGCCAGCAGTGACAGGGTGGGGAACACTGAAGCTTTCTTT. This encodes CASSDRVGNTEAFF. This chain connects TRBV2 to TRBJ1-1, with D possibly matching TRBD1 (5 bases). The V end was cut by 3 bases, the J end by 1 base, with 9 bases between. Germline values: CDR1 SNHLY, CDR2 FYNNEI. This CDR3 has 14 amino acids.

The gene calls are TRBV7-2 and TRBJ2-7, with TRBD2 identical over 12 bases. CDR3 length: 16 amino acids. Looked up from germline, CDR1 is SGHTA and CDR2 is FQGNSA. The ends lost 0 bases at V and 4 bases at J; junction bases unmatched: 4. DNA for the CDR3: TGTGCCAGCAGCTTAGCCCGACTAGCGGGGGCGTACGAGCAGTACTTC. It yields the protein CASSLARLAGAYEQYF.

This clone appeared a few times. This chain joins TRBV10-2 and TRBJ2-3; D ambiguous. Trimming removed 10 bases from V and 2 bases from J, with 7 bases in between. The CDR3 has 11 residues. Germline values: CDR1 WSHSY, CDR2 SAAADI. CDR3 in DNA: TGCGCCACCGGAGTCACAGATACGCAGTATTTT. It is translated as CATGVTDTQYF.

This clone was recorded a few times. This chain joins TRBV29-1 and TRBJ2-1; 9 bases line up with TRBD1. Trimming took 6 bases from V and 10 from J; bases not matched to a gene: 10. Germline assignment: CDR1 SQVTM and CDR2 ANQGSEA. The CDR3 consists of 13 residues. CDR3 sequence: CSVQGAKYGEQFF. DNA of the CDR3: TGCAGCGTACAGGGGGCCAAATACGGGGAGCAGTTCTTC.

The chain combines TRBV14 with TRBJ2-3; no clear D gene. Trimming removed 4 bases at V and 1 base at J, with 12 bases between. The CDR3 consists of 15 residues. In germline, CDR1 is SGHDN, CDR2 FVKESK. The CDR3 DNA reads TGTGCCAGCAGCCCTCATGGGATTGGCACAGATACGCAGTATTTT. Translating it yields CASSPHGIGTDTQYF.

The chain combines TRBV10-3 with TRBJ2-1; D uncertain. Trimming removed 7 bases at V and 2 bases at J, with 9 bases between. Germline values: CDR1 ENHRY, CDR2 SYGVKD. This CDR3 comprises 13 residues. The CDR3 spells CAINGNTYNEQFF. The CDR3 bases are TGTGCCATCAATGGCAATACCTACAATGAGCAGTTCTTC.

This clone appeared a few times. The genes are TRBV4-3 and TRBJ1-4, with D perhaps TRBD1 (5 bases). V shed 4 bases and J shed 7 bases, with 22 bases lying between them. Germline V gene sequence: CDR1 LGHNA, CDR2 YSLEER. The CDR3 sequence is 17 residues long. In nucleotides, the CDR3 is TGCGCCAGCAGCCTAAGGACACGGAATGCCGCCGGTGAAAAACTGTTTTTT. This sequence encodes CASSLRTRNAAGEKLFF.

The chain is built from TRBV30 and TRBJ2-1; possibly TRBD1 or TRBD2 for D (5 bases each). The CDR3 sequence is 14 residues long. Germline V gives CDR1 GTSNPN, CDR2 SVGIG (reference sequence). Trimming took 6 bases from V and 7 from J, leaving 19 bases between them. CDR3 amino acids: CACSPGPLGNEQFF. In nucleotides, the CDR3 is TGTGCCTGCAGTCCGGGACCCCTAGGGAATGAGCAGTTCTTC.

The chain links TRBV4-3 to TRBJ2-5, with a weak D call TRBD1 (6 bases). V dropped 0 bases and J dropped 4 bases, with 9 bases sitting between them. CDR3 length equals 14 residues. Germline V lookup: CDR1 LGHNA, CDR2 YSLEER. The CDR3 DNA sequence: TGCGCCAGCAGCCAAGATTTCAGGGGAGAGACCCAGTACTTC. Its translation is CASSQDFRGETQYF.

The rearrangement uses TRBV27 and TRBJ2-6; D uncertain. CDR3 length: 15 amino acids. CDR1 and CDR2 from the germline V gene are MNHEY and SMNVEV (reference sequence). The V gene lost 3 bases and the J gene lost 0 bases, with 6 bases spanning the gap. The DNA for the CDR3 is TGTGCCAGCAGTTTTTTGAGCTCTGGGGCCAACGTCCTGACTTTC. Its translation: CASSFLSSGANVLTF.

This clone was recorded once. The genes are TRBV5-6 and TRBJ2-7; D is ambiguous. Germline loops: CDR1 SGHDT, CDR2 YYEEEE. The CDR3 has 15 residues. The V and J ends lost 4 bases and 2 bases respectively, with 16 bases between them. The CDR3 nucleotides read TGTGCCAGCAGCCCAAGACACGATCGAGCCTACGAGCAGTACTTC. Residues: CASSPRHDRAYEQYF. Full variable domain (outside the CDR3, taken from reference TRBV5-6 and TRBJ2-7): DAGVTQSPTHLIKTRGQQVTLRCSPKSGHDTVSWYQQALGQGPQFIFQYYEEEERQRGNFPDRFSGHQFPNYSSELNVNALLLGDSALYLCASSPRHDRAYEQYFGPGTRLTVT.

The chain combines TRBV4-3 with TRBJ2-3; D ambiguous. The CDR3 sequence is 13 residues long. The germline V gene has CDR1 LGHNA and CDR2 YSLEER. The V gene lost 0 bases and the J gene lost 5 bases, with 6 bases spanning the gap. CDR3: CASSQERLDTQYF. The CDR3 bases are TGCGCCAGCAGCCAAGAAAGGTTAGATACGCAGTATTTT.

This sequence joins TRBV7-9 and TRBJ2-7, with D possibly TRBD1 on 6 matching bases. The CDR3 contains 12 residues. The germline CDR1 and CDR2 sequences are SEHNR and FQNEAQ (reference sequence). Trimming removed 5 bases at V and 5 bases at J, with 10 bases between. The CDR3 DNA reads as TGTGCCAGCAGCACGGGGACAAACGAGCAGTACTTC. Protein product: CASSTGTNEQYF.

The chain is built from TRBV4-3 and TRBJ2-7; 9 bases are a match to TRBD1. V gave up 3 bases and J gave up 3 bases; unmatched junction bases: 9. Germline V gene data show CDR1 as LGHNA and CDR2 as YSLEER. The CDR3 loop spans 16 amino acids. CDR3 sequence reads: CASSHAVGQGIYEQYF. CDR3 nucleotides: TGCGCCAGCAGCCACGCCGTGGGACAGGGTATCTACGAGCAGTACTTC.

V is TRBV29-1 and J is TRBJ1-1, with 9 bases that match TRBD1. Losses at the gene ends were 5 bases for V and 0 bases for J; bases not matched to a gene: 4. Germline V gene lookup returns CDR1 SQVTM and CDR2 ANQGSEA. The CDR3 covers 14 residues. CDR3 DNA sequence: TGCAGCGTTACTGGACAGGGGCTGAACACTGAAGCTTTCTTT. Translating gives CSVTGQGLNTEAFF.

Relative to its sample, this clone is medium-sized (0.01 to 0.1%). The chain carries TRBV5-6 and TRBJ2-1; 11 bases are a match to TRBD2. Trimming at V came to 0 bases and at J to 6 bases, leaving 2 bases not matched to a gene. CDR1 and CDR2 (germline): SGHDT, YYEEEE. The CDR3 runs 15 residues. CDR3 nucleotide sequence: TGTGCCAGCAGCTTGGGACTAGCGGGGACCAATGAGCAGTTCTTC. Encoded protein: CASSLGLAGTNEQFF.

The chain employs TRBV18 and TRBJ2-4, with 7 positions matching TRBD1. This CDR3 contains 14 residues. Per the germline V gene, CDR1 is KGHSH and CDR2 is LQKENI. Trimming cost V 4 bases and J 4 bases; bases outside gene matches: 4. Written as DNA, the CDR3 is TGTGCCAGCTCACTCGGGACAGTAAAAAACATTCAGTACTTC. Translating gives CASSLGTVKNIQYF.

V usage is TRBV5-1 and J usage is TRBJ1-1, with 10 bases lining up with TRBD1. From germline, CDR1 is SGHRS and CDR2 YFSETQ. The CDR3 runs 15 residues. With 3 bases clipped from V and 4 bases from J, the junction kept 6 bases outside the gene matches. DNA for the CDR3: TGCGCCAGCAGCTCGGGACAGGGGATGGCCACTGAAGCTTTCTTT. This gives the protein CASSSGQGMATEAFF.

About this clone itself: Other DNA sequences of this sample code for an identical CDR3. The rearrangement joins TRBV29-1 to TRBJ1-2; D gene unclear. The V gene's germline CDR1 is SQVTM and CDR2 ANQGSEA. Trimming left V 3 bases short and J 6 bases short, with 8 bases between. The CDR3 sequence is 11 residues long. The DNA of the CDR3 is TGCAGCGTTGAGTTCGGTAATGGCTACACCTTC. Protein sequence: CSVEFGNGYTF.

The gene calls are TRBV11-2 and TRBJ1-3; D gene uncertain. CDR1 is SGHAT, CDR2 FQNNGV, per germline. This CDR3 contains 14 residues. V dropped 8 bases and J dropped 0 bases, with 11 bases sitting between them. This CDR3 reads CASGPYSSGNTIYF. CDR3 in DNA: TGTGCCAGCGGACCCTATTCCTCTGGAAACACCATATATTTT.

The chain links TRBV5-1 to TRBJ2-3; maybe TRBD1 (7 bases). V lost 0 bases to trimming and J lost 3 bases, with 14 bases between them. The CDR3 length is 16 residues. Germline V gives CDR1 SGHRS, CDR2 YFSETQ. This chain's CDR3 is CASSLEVAGGTDTQYF. The CDR3 region has the DNA TGCGCCAGCAGCTTGGAGGTAGCAGGGGGGACAGATACGCAGTATTTT.

The gene calls are TRBV27 and TRBJ1-1; D unresolved. This CDR3 has 14 residues. V lost 0 bases to trimming and J lost 1 base, with 6 bases between them. Germline V lookup: CDR1 MNHEY, CDR2 SMNVEV (reference sequence). The CDR3 nucleotides are TGTGCCAGCAGTTTATCGACTCCGAACACTGAAGCTTTCTTT. It yields the protein CASSLSTPNTEAFF.

The J gene is TRBJ1-1, the V gene TRBV30; D unresolved. Germline CDR1 reads GTSNPN; CDR2 reads SVGIG (reference sequence). The CDR3 extends over 12 amino acids. V was cut by 0 bases and J by 5 bases, with 7 bases left in between. The DNA of the CDR3 is TGTGCCTGGAGTGTACGGGCGACTGAAGCTTTCTTT. Protein: CAWSVRATEAFF.

The chain uses TRBV6-5 and TRBJ1-1; 7 bases are a match to TRBD1. The CDR3 consists of 15 residues. With 10 bases clipped from V and 5 bases from J, the junction kept 16 bases outside the gene matches. In germline, CDR1 is MNHEY, CDR2 SVGAGI. The CDR3 is CAILNLGGKRTEAFF. Here the CDR3 DNA reads TGTGCCATCCTGAATTTAGGGGGCAAGAGGACTGAAGCTTTCTTT.

The J gene is TRBJ1-6, the V gene TRBV5-6; possibly TRBD1 for D (5 bases). Germline CDR1 SGHDT, CDR2 YYEEEE. The CDR3 has 14 residues. Deletions cut 1 base from V and 6 bases from J, with 8 bases between. CDR3 in amino acids: CASSLRGGNSPLHF. The CDR3 coding sequence is TGTGCCAGCAGCTTGAGGGGTGGTAATTCACCCCTCCACTTT.

The sample holds a few counts of this clone. The chain links TRBV10-3 to TRBJ2-7; 10 bases fit TRBD1. Losses at the gene ends were 10 bases for V and 4 bases for J; bases not matched to a gene: 10. The CDR3 has 14 residues. CDR1 ENHRY and CDR2 SYGVKD come from the germline V gene. CDR3 sequence: CATEEPGQGYEQYF. The CDR3 DNA reads TGTGCCACCGAAGAACCGGGACAGGGGTACGAGCAGTACTTC.

The genes are TRBV30 and TRBJ2-3; either TRBD1 or TRBD2 may fit D (5 bases each). CDR1 and CDR2 from the germline V gene are GTSNPN and SVGIG (reference sequence). The CDR3 covers 14 residues. V was clipped by 5 bases and J by 4 bases, with 16 bases between them. Here the CDR3 reads CAWGTPLDADTQYF. For the CDR3, the DNA is TGTGCCTGGGGGACCCCCTTGGATGCAGATACGCAGTATTTT.

The chain joins TRBV18 to TRBJ2-3, with 7 bases fitting TRBD1. In germline, CDR1 is KGHSH, CDR2 LQKENI. Trimming cost V 3 bases and J 2 bases; bases outside gene matches: 8. The CDR3 totals 16 residues. This CDR3 reads CASSPVDRALTDTQYF. DNA for the CDR3: TGTGCCAGCTCACCGGTCGACAGGGCCCTCACAGATACGCAGTATTTT.

The rearrangement uses TRBV9 and TRBJ2-7, with TRBD2 as a possible D gene (6 bases). CDR1 SGDLS and CDR2 YYNGEE come from the germline V gene. The V and J ends lost 7 bases and 6 bases respectively, with 14 bases between them. The CDR3 loop spans 12 amino acids. CDR3 residues: CASGRGDFEQYF. The CDR3 DNA reads TGTGCCAGCGGGCGGGGCGATTTCGAGCAGTACTTC.